One sample yielded the 24 T cell receptor beta chains listed below, sequenced in a study of OX40 agonist ivuxolimab in advanced cancers. The repertoire was sequenced with immunoSEQ multiplex PCR; TCRdb's copy has only in-frame clones and lacks some. The sample yields 77,000 or so clones, approximately 92% seen once. Sequenced material: CD4+ or CD8+ T cells sorted from blood, taken in a trial of the OX40 agonist ivuxolimab. These receptor sequences come from an adult with an advanced solid tumor such as melanoma, head and neck, liver or kidney cancer.

The V and J genes are TRBV7-2 and TRBJ1-5; D ambiguous. Germline CDR1 reads SGHTA; CDR2 reads FQGNSA. Between the trimmed V and J ends, which lost 5 bases and 6 bases, there was a span of 11 bases. This CDR3 comprises 13 residues. CDR3 sequence reads: CASSIGGSQPQHF. The CDR3 DNA follows: TGTGCCAGCAGCATCGGAGGGAGTCAGCCCCAGCATTTT. Full variable domain (remainder filled in from reference TRBV7-2 and TRBJ1-5): GAGVSQSPSNKVTEKGKDVELRCDPISGHTALYWYRQSLGQGLEFLIYFQGNSAPDKSGLPSDRFSAERTGGSVSTLTIQRTQQEDSAVYLCASSIGGSQPQHFGDGTRLSIL.

This rearrangement joins TRBV6-6 to TRBJ1-6, with D perhaps TRBD1 (6 bases). V was clipped by 5 bases and J by 10 bases, with 12 bases between them. Germline CDR1 and CDR2: MNHNY and SVGAGI (reference sequence). The CDR3 spans 13 residues. This chain's CDR3 is CASSNRVESPLHF. CDR3 bases: TGTGCCAGCAGTAACAGGGTCGAGTCACCCCTCCACTTT.

The chain combines TRBV5-1 with TRBJ2-3, with TRBD1 identical over 9 bases. The J segment lost 10 bases and the V segment lost 0 bases, leaving 0 bases of the junction unmatched. Germline assignment: CDR1 SGHRS and CDR2 YFSETQ. The CDR3 runs to 12 residues. CDR3 sequence reads: CASSLGQGAQYF. The CDR3 DNA follows: TGCGCCAGCAGCTTGGGACAGGGGGCGCAGTATTTT.

This clone was seen a single time. The CDR3 protein is CASSYTGTTLSQAFF. CDR3 in DNA: TGCGCCAGCAGTTACACAGGGACAACCCTTTCTCAAGCTTTCTTT. The chain links TRBV5-1 to TRBJ1-1; D is perhaps TRBD1 (6 bases). Trimming took off 5 bases at V and 9 bases at J, with 23 bases between the two ends. The CDR3 sequence is 15 residues long. Germline lookup yields CDR1 SGHRS and CDR2 YFSETQ.

The chain is built from TRBV2 and TRBJ2-7; D is perhaps TRBD2 (5 bases). V was clipped by 6 bases and J by 3 bases, with 9 bases between them. Germline-derived CDR1 and CDR2 are SNHLY and FYNNEI. The CDR3 spans 12 residues. The CDR3 region has the DNA TGTGCCAGCAGGGCGGGTGGCTACGAGCAGTACTTC. Protein sequence: CASRAGGYEQYF.

V and J are TRBV19 and TRBJ2-2; 7 nucleotides agree with TRBD1. Germline V gene lookup returns CDR1 LNHDA and CDR2 SQIVND (reference sequence). This CDR3 has 15 amino acids. J lost 6 bases, V lost 10 bases, and 14 bases had no gene match. The CDR3 spells CATALWTGEPGELFF. The CDR3 DNA sequence: TGTGCCACCGCCCTCTGGACAGGCGAGCCCGGGGAGCTGTTTTTT.

The chain combines TRBV6-6 with TRBJ1-3; 7 nucleotides match TRBD1. This CDR3 spans 16 amino acids. Germline CDR1 is MNHNY and CDR2 is SVGAGI (reference sequence). The trim removed 5 bases at V and 0 bases at J, leaving 7 bases unmatched. The CDR3, as DNA: TGTGCCAGCAGTCGACAGGGCTGGGGCTCTGGAAACACCATATATTTT. This encodes CASSRQGWGSGNTIYF.

The chain combines TRBV14 with TRBJ1-6, with D maybe TRBD1 (6 bases). The germline V and J ends were trimmed by 1 base and 6 bases, with 10 bases remaining between them. The CDR3 covers 15 residues. Germline V CDR1 and CDR2: SGHDN, FVKESK. The CDR3 bases are TGTGCCAGCAGCCAAGCGGGCAGGGGTAATTCACCCCTCCACTTT. Protein sequence: CASSQAGRGNSPLHF.

The rearrangement links TRBV28 to TRBJ2-3; weak D call: TRBD2 (6 bases). Trimming removed 2 bases from V and 8 bases from J, with 23 bases in between. This CDR3 has 17 amino acids. CDR1 and CDR2 from the germline V gene are MDHEN and SYDVKM. CDR3 sequence: CASSLARLEIYVGTQYF. The CDR3 nucleotides are TGTGCCAGCAGTTTAGCTCGACTAGAGATCTACGTTGGTACGCAGTATTTT. Together with reference TRBV28 and TRBJ2-3, the CDR3 gives the full variable domain: DVKVTQSSRYLVKRTGEKVFLECVQDMDHENMFWYRQDPGLGLRLIYFSYDVKMKEKGDIPEGYSVSREKKERFSLILESASTNQTSMYLCASSLARLEIYVGTQYFGPGTRLTVL.

The chain joins TRBV11-2 to TRBJ2-5; D not certain. V lost 1 base, J lost 5 bases, and 8 bases lay in between. Germline V gene data show CDR1 as SGHAT and CDR2 as FQNNGV. The CDR3 contains 13 residues. Here the CDR3 reads CASSLGFQETQYF. CDR3 nucleotide sequence: TGTGCCAGCAGCTTAGGGTTCCAGGAGACCCAGTACTTC.

The chain has TRBV7-9 and TRBJ2-7; D not certain. V shed 4 bases and J shed 0 bases, with 13 bases lying between them. Germline CDR1 SEHNR, CDR2 FQNEAQ (reference sequence). The CDR3 loop spans 15 amino acids. The chain's CDR3 is CASSSAATSSYEQYF. CDR3 nucleotide sequence: TGTGCCAGCAGCTCTGCGGCAACAAGCTCCTACGAGCAGTACTTC.

V usage is TRBV9 and J usage is TRBJ2-1; D unresolved. The V gene lost 0 bases and the J gene lost 5 bases, with 6 bases spanning the gap. The CDR3 has 13 amino acids. Germline CDR1 reads SGDLS; CDR2 reads YYNGEE. This CDR3 is CASSVARHNEQFF. The DNA for the CDR3 is TGTGCCAGCAGCGTAGCTAGGCACAATGAGCAGTTCTTC.

J is TRBJ1-2 and V is TRBV9; D ambiguous. The CDR3 consists of 13 residues. Trimming stripped 2 bases from V and 4 bases from J, with 9 bases between. The germline V gene has CDR1 SGDLS and CDR2 YYNGEE. CDR3 nucleotide sequence: TGTGCCAGCAGCGTTTCCCCACTCTATGGCTACACCTTC. This gives the protein CASSVSPLYGYTF.

The chain combines TRBV7-3 with TRBJ1-5, with D possibly matching TRBD1 (5 bases). Looked up from germline, CDR1 is SGHTA and CDR2 is FQGTGA. The CDR3 totals 13 residues. V lost 2 bases and J lost 6, with 8 bases in between. CDR3 nucleotides: TGTGCCAGCAGCTTATTCGGGGGTCAGCCCCAGCATTTT. Its protein product is CASSLFGGQPQHF.

The chain couples TRBV5-1 to TRBJ1-2; D gene ambiguous. The germline V and J ends were trimmed by 0 bases and 0 bases, with 6 bases remaining between them. This CDR3 spans 14 amino acids. Germline CDR1 and CDR2: SGHRS and YFSETQ. The CDR3: CASSLADANYGYTF. For the CDR3, the DNA is TGCGCCAGCAGCTTGGCGGATGCTAACTATGGCTACACCTTC.

The rearrangement uses TRBV28 and TRBJ1-6, with no clear D. Germline V gene sequence: CDR1 MDHEN, CDR2 SYDVKM. The CDR3 has 14 amino acids. Trimming removed 5 bases from V and 10 bases from J, with 15 bases in between. CDR3 amino acids: CASSQLWEASPLHF. CDR3 in DNA: TGTGCCAGCAGTCAACTCTGGGAGGCATCACCCCTCCACTTT.

CDR3 amino acids: CASSPTPGDGAQYF. The CDR3 bases are TGTGCCAGCAGCCCCACCCCAGGGGATGGTGCCCAGTACTTC. This chain connects TRBV5-5 to TRBJ2-5; D possibly corresponds to TRBD1 (6 bases). The CDR3 has 14 residues. Trimming removed 4 bases from V and 9 bases from J, with 19 bases in between. In germline, CDR1 is SGHKS, CDR2 YYEKEE (reference sequence). Drawing the rest from reference TRBV5-5 and TRBJ2-5, the complete variable domain is DAGVTQSPTHLIKTRGQQVTLRCSPISGHKSVSWYQQVLGQGPQFIFQYYEKEERGRGNFPDRFSARQFPNYSSELNVNALLLGDSALYLCASSPTPGDGAQYFGPGTRLLVL.

This chain links TRBV7-9 with TRBJ2-3; D is perhaps TRBD2 (5 bases). V was clipped by 5 bases and J by 6 bases, with 18 bases between them. The CDR3 has 15 amino acids. Germline CDR1 and CDR2: SEHNR and FQNEAQ (reference sequence). The CDR3 reads CASSISVFRLDTQYF. The CDR3 coding sequence is TGTGCCAGCAGCATTAGCGTATTCAGACTGGATACGCAGTATTTT.

This clone was picked up one time. The chain is built from TRBV5-1 and TRBJ2-7; D gene unclear. Trimming cost V 4 bases and J 7 bases, with 15 bases left between them. Per the germline V gene, CDR1 is SGHRS and CDR2 is YFSETQ. This CDR3 is 13 amino acids long. CDR3 bases: TGCGCCAGCAGCCTACTTCCCACCTCTGAGCAGTACTTC. Translated, it gives CASSLLPTSEQYF.

This chain uses TRBV7-3 with TRBJ1-1, with TRBD1 as a possible D gene (5 bases). The CDR3 has 13 amino acids. CDR1 SGHTA and CDR2 FQGTGA come from the germline V gene. The germline V and J ends were trimmed by 2 bases and 3 bases, with 7 bases remaining between them. The CDR3 DNA reads as TGTGCCAGCAGCTTAGTCAGGGACACTGAAGCTTTCTTT. Translation gives CASSLVRDTEAFF.

The V gene is TRBV6-6, the J gene TRBJ1-5; no definite D call. The V end was cut by 2 bases, the J end by 5 bases, with 7 bases between. CDR3 length: 13 amino acids. Germline assignment: CDR1 MNHNY and CDR2 SVGAGI (reference sequence). CDR3 amino acids: CASSYRTDQPQHF. The CDR3 DNA follows: TGTGCCAGCAGTTACCGCACTGATCAGCCCCAGCATTTT.

The V call is TRBV9, the J call TRBJ2-7; D is unresolved. V was pared by 4 bases and J by 0 bases, with 11 bases between. The CDR3 has 14 amino acids. CDR1 SGDLS and CDR2 YYNGEE come from the germline V gene. DNA for the CDR3: TGTGCCAGCAGCTCCGACATGAGCTCCTACGAGCAGTACTTC. As protein: CASSSDMSSYEQYF. Drawing the rest from reference TRBV9 and TRBJ2-7, the complete variable domain is DSGVTQTPKHLITATGQRVTLRCSPRSGDLSVYWYQQSLDQGLQFLIQYYNGEERAKGNILERFSAQQFPDLHSELNLSSLELGDSALYFCASSSDMSSYEQYFGPGTRLTVT.

The DNA of the CDR3 is TGTGCCAGCAGTGAAGCAGGGGAAGTTCCTTATGGCTACACCTTC. This sequence encodes CASSEAGEVPYGYTF. The V gene is TRBV6-1, the J gene TRBJ1-2, with D maybe TRBD1 (5 bases). The V end lost 0 bases, the J end lost 5 bases, and 13 bases lay between the germline ends. The CDR3 is 15 amino acids. Germline V gene sequence: CDR1 MNHNS, CDR2 SASEGT.

The rearrangement uses TRBV29-1 and TRBJ2-3; the D is unclear. The CDR3 sequence is 13 residues long. The V end lost 6 bases, the J end lost 1 base, and 11 bases lay between the germline ends. Germline CDR1 SQVTM, CDR2 ANQGSEA. This CDR3 is CSVAPSGTDTQYF. CDR3 sequence (DNA): TGCAGCGTAGCCCCCAGCGGCACAGATACGCAGTATTTT.